Each of the 17 T cell receptor beta chains below was sequenced from the same sample in a study of blood T cells in healthy people across ages. A second about 6 to 11 cycle PCR used barcoded and J-beta primers. A single record per CDR3 protein comes from TCRdb applying MiXCR to the 5' RACE reads. The sample includes some 1,800,000 distinct CDR3 sequences, 30% to 40% of them seen just once. The source material was blood. Receptors originate from a human donor in good health.

This clonotype has only one observation. The chain has TRBV7-2 and TRBJ2-5, with 7 bases fitting TRBD2. V shed 3 bases, J shed 1 base, and the junction held 11 bases outside the gene matches. Per germline, CDR1 SGHTA and CDR2 FQGNSA. The CDR3 sequence is 17 residues long. The CDR3 is CASSLSGTTTFQETQYF. DNA of the CDR3: TGTGCCAGCAGCTTGTCCGGGACTACAACTTTCCAAGAGACCCAGTACTTC.

This rearrangement joins TRBV7-9 to TRBJ2-1, with 10 positions matching TRBD1. Germline assignment: CDR1 SEHNR and CDR2 FQNEAQ (reference sequence). V gave up 1 base and J gave up 5 bases; unmatched junction bases: 5. The CDR3 is 16 residues long. The CDR3 bases are TGTGCCAGCAGCTTAGGGGGACAGGGGTCCAACAATGAGCAGTTCTTC. Encoded protein: CASSLGGQGSNNEQFF.

With regard to this clonotype: At one of its ends the junction is not consistent with the germline gene, which may arise from a read error. The chain has TRBV2 and TRBJ2-3, with no clear D. This CDR3 spans 15 amino acids. The germline V gene encodes CDR1 SNHLY and CDR2 FYNNEI. CDR3 sequence: CVSSEETLSTDTQYF. CDR3 in DNA: TGTGTCAGCAGTGAGGAAACACTGAGCACAGATACGCAGTATTTT.

This clonotype was seen once. This chain connects TRBV5-1 to TRBJ1-1, with no clear D. Germline lookup yields CDR1 SGHRS and CDR2 YFSETQ. The V end lost 2 bases, the J end lost 8 bases, and 10 bases lay between the germline ends. This CDR3 region has 12 residues. CDR3 protein: CASSFVGREAFF. The DNA of the CDR3 is TGCGCCAGCAGCTTTGTCGGGAGAGAAGCTTTCTTT.

The chain uses TRBV5-1 and TRBJ2-7; D is perhaps TRBD2 (5 bases). V was pared by 6 bases and J by 5 bases, with 24 bases between. The length of the CDR3 is 16 residues. The V gene's germline CDR1 is SGHRS and CDR2 YFSETQ. CDR3 in amino acids: CASTLEARPGIHEQYF. Written as DNA, the CDR3 is TGCGCCAGCACCCTGGAGGCCAGGCCTGGAATCCACGAGCAGTACTTC. The full variable domain, completed using reference TRBV5-1 and TRBJ2-7, is KAGVTQTPRYLIKTRGQQVTLSCSPISGHRSVSWYQQTPGQGLQFLFEYFSETQRNKGNFPGRFSGRQFSNSRSEMNVSTLELGDSALYLCASTLEARPGIHEQYFGPGTRLTVT.

The chain has TRBV5-8 and TRBJ2-1, with TRBD1 identical over 10 bases. The CDR3 is made up of 14 amino acids. The germline V gene encodes CDR1 SGHTS and CDR2 YDEGEE. After removal of 6 bases from V and 6 bases from J, the junction contained 6 bases not matched to a gene. The CDR3 loop is CASNLRTGGNEQFF. CDR3 sequence (DNA): TGTGCCAGCAACCTGAGGACAGGGGGCAATGAGCAGTTCTTC. Based on the CDR3 plus reference TRBV5-8 and TRBJ2-1, the full variable domain is EAGVTQSPTHLIKTRGQQATLRCSPISGHTSVYWYQQALGLGLQFLLWYDEGEERNRGNFPPRFSGRQFPNYSSELNVNALELEDSALYLCASNLRTGGNEQFFGPGTRLTVL.

The chain uses TRBV20-1 and TRBJ2-7; a possible D gene is TRBD2 (6 bases). The CDR3 consists of 14 residues. CDR1 and CDR2 (germline): DFQATT, SNEGSKA (reference sequence). Trimming took off 0 bases at V and 3 bases at J, with 12 bases between the two ends. The CDR3 coding sequence is TGCAGTGCTAGAGAAGGGAGGAGGATCTACGAGCAGTACTTC. This translates into CSAREGRRIYEQYF.

This clonotype was detected only once. The rearrangement uses TRBV20-1 and TRBJ2-3, with D maybe TRBD2 (5 bases). The CDR3 has 11 residues. V lost 3 bases to trimming and J lost 9 bases, with 10 bases between them. CDR1 and CDR2 (germline): DFQATT, SNEGSKA (reference sequence). The CDR3 nucleotides are TGCAGTGCTAGGGAGGAAGGAACGCAGTATTTT. This codes for CSAREEGTQYF.

This clonotype came up a few times. V gene TRBV28 combines with J gene TRBJ2-7; tentative D call: TRBD2 (5 bases). Germline assignment: CDR1 MDHEN and CDR2 SYDVKM. With 7 bases removed from V and 2 bases from J, the gap between germline ends came to 18 bases. The CDR3 has 15 residues. The CDR3 here is CASTYRWTPPYEQYF. In nucleotides, the CDR3 is TGTGCCAGCACCTATAGGTGGACTCCTCCCTACGAGCAGTACTTC.

V gene TRBV11-2 combines with J gene TRBJ2-1; 10 positions agree with TRBD2. The germline CDR1 and CDR2 sequences are SGHAT and FQNNGV. The CDR3 contains 12 residues. Trimming at V came to 5 bases and at J to 15 bases, leaving 7 bases not matched to a gene. CDR3 protein: CASSISGGMAFF. CDR3 nucleotide sequence: TGTGCCAGCAGCATTAGCGGGGGGATGGCGTTCTTC.

The sample holds a few counts of this clonotype. The gene calls are TRBV28 and TRBJ2-7, with a possible D match to TRBD1 (7 bases). The CDR3 consists of 15 residues. Per germline, CDR1 MDHEN and CDR2 SYDVKM. V was cut by 5 bases and J by 2 bases, with 16 bases left in between. Here the CDR3 DNA reads TGTGCCAGCAGTGATCGACAGGGACTTACCTACGAGCAGTACTTC. It specifies CASSDRQGLTYEQYF.

With respect to this clonotype: This is likely a read error, given that the CDR3 carries no conserved phenylalanine or tryptophan at its end. The chain is built from TRBV7-2 and TRBJ2-5, with D tentatively TRBD2 (6 bases). Germline V gives CDR1 SGHTA, CDR2 FQGNSA. The CDR3 totals 13 residues. DNA of the CDR3: TGTGCCAGCACCTTAGGAGGGATGGGGACCCAGTACGTC. This translates into CASTLGGMGTQYV.

This chain joins TRBV7-8 and TRBJ2-2; a possible D gene is TRBD1 (6 bases). With 5 bases removed from V and 1 base from J, the gap between germline ends came to 11 bases. Germline V gene sequence: CDR1 SGHVS, CDR2 FQNEAQ. The CDR3 sequence is 15 residues long. CDR3 sequence (DNA): TGTGCCAGCAGCCGGACAGAACTGAACACCGGGGAGCTGTTTTTT. It specifies CASSRTELNTGELFF.

This chain links TRBV7-2 with TRBJ2-3; D ambiguous. The germline V gene has CDR1 SGHTA and CDR2 FQGNSA. V shed 0 bases and J shed 2 bases, with 6 bases lying between them. The CDR3 is made up of 14 amino acids. The CDR3 protein is CASSLAPATDTQYF. In nucleotides, the CDR3 is TGTGCCAGCAGCTTAGCGCCAGCCACAGATACGCAGTATTTT.

The rearrangement joins TRBV5-5 to TRBJ2-7; D is undetermined. Germline-derived CDR1 and CDR2 are SGHKS and YYEKEE (reference sequence). CDR3 length: 13 amino acids. The germline V and J ends were trimmed by 1 base and 5 bases, with 10 bases remaining between them. The CDR3 region is CASSLSGRHEQYF. The CDR3, as DNA: TGTGCCAGCAGCTTGTCAGGTCGCCACGAGCAGTACTTC.

Remarks on this clonotype: This could be a read error, since a much larger clone is one nucleotide away. The rearrangement joins TRBV5-1 to TRBJ2-2; 7 bases line up with TRBD1. The junction had 4 bases not matched to a gene; V was cut back by 4 bases and J by 1 base. The CDR3 runs 15 residues. Germline-derived CDR1 and CDR2 are SGHRS and YFSETQ. The CDR3 nucleotides read TGCGCCAGCAGCCTCGGGACAGAGAACACCGGGGAGCTGTTTTTT. Protein sequence: CASSLGTENTGELFF.

This clonotype was picked up a small number of times. The V gene is TRBV27, the J gene TRBJ2-1, with 9 bases fitting TRBD2. CDR3 size: 16 residues. The V gene end was trimmed by 0 bases and the J gene end by 4 bases; junction bases not matched to a gene: 4. Germline CDR1 is MNHEY and CDR2 is SMNVEV (reference sequence). The DNA of the CDR3 is TGTGCCAGCAGTTTATCCCATAGCGGGGGATACAATGAGCAGTTCTTC. This translates into CASSLSHSGGYNEQFF.